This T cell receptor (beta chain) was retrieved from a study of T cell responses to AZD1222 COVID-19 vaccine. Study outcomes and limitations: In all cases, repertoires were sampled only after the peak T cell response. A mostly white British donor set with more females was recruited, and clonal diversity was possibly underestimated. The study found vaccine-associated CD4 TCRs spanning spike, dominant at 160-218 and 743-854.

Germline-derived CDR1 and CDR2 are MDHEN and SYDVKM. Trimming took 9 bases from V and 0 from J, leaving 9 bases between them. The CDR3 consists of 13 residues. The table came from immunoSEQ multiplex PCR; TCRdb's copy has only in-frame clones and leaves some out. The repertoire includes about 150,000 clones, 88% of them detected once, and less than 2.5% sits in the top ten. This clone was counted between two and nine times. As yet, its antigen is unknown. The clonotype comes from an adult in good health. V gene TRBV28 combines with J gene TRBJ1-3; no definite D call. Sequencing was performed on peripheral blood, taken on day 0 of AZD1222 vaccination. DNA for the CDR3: TGTGCCAGTGAGGGCCGCTCTGGAAACACCATATATTTT. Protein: CASEGRSGNTIYF.